The 17 T cell receptor beta chains below were found in one sample sequenced in a study of vaccination effects on CD4 cells after COVID-19. TCRdb keeps only in-frame clones here, not all; method: immunoSEQ multiplex PCR. Here the sample spans 60,000 to 75,000 clones, under 85% being singletons. In the ViraFEST assay, antigen-specific CD4+ clonotypes were identified by expansion after peptide-pool stimulation. Isolating CD4+ T cells followed less than 12 days of culture. A positive SARS-CoV-2 PCR test fell between March and December 2020. Their recognized antigens are unknown. This specimen consisted of CD4+ T cells from PBMCs cultured with HIV peptides, obtained before COVID-19 vaccination. Subset reported: HIV-1 Nef peptide pool negative control/reference culture. The origin of the receptors is a human donor who had a prior SARS-CoV-2 infection.

This chain links TRBV6-2 or TRBV6-3 with TRBJ2-1; TRBD2 matches 10 bases. With 3 bases clipped from V and 5 bases from J, the junction kept 7 bases outside the gene matches. This CDR3 region has 16 residues. Per germline, CDR1 MNHEY and CDR2 SVGEGT. The CDR3 here is CASSYVRTSGNNEQFF. CDR3 nucleotide sequence: TGTGCCAGCAGTTATGTACGGACTAGCGGCAACAATGAGCAGTTCTTC.

The chain combines TRBV11-2 with TRBJ2-6; D remains ambiguous. Germline loops: CDR1 SGHAT, CDR2 FQNNGV. The CDR3 runs to 16 residues. Trimming removed 5 bases from V and 0 bases from J, with 11 bases in between. CDR3 nucleotides: TGTGCCAGCAGCCCAGGCGAACTCTCTGGGGCCAACGTCCTGACTTTC. It yields the protein CASSPGELSGANVLTF. The full variable domain, its missing parts supplied by reference TRBV11-2 and TRBJ2-6, is EAGVAQSPRYKIIEKRQSVAFWCNPISGHATLYWYQQILGQGPKLLIQFQNNGVVDDSQLPKDRFSAERLKGVDSTLKIQPAKLEDSAVYLCASSPGELSGANVLTFGAGSRLTVL.

In this sample, this clone turned up once. The CDR3 loop is CATSRGAGTDTLNYEQYF. CDR3 DNA sequence: TGTGCCACCAGCAGGGGTGCCGGGACAGATACATTAAACTACGAGCAGTACTTC. The V call is TRBV15, the J call TRBJ2-7; 7 bases map to TRBD1. The CDR3 loop spans 18 amino acids. The ends lost 3 bases at V and 3 bases at J; junction bases unmatched: 17. Germline assignment: CDR1 LNHNV and CDR2 YYDKDF (reference sequence). Full variable domain (remainder filled in from reference TRBV15 and TRBJ2-7): DAMVIQNPRYQVTQFGKPVTLSCSQTLNHNVMYWYQQKSSQAPKLLFHYYDKDFNNEADTPDNFQSRRPNTSFCFLDIRSPGLGDTAMYLCATSRGAGTDTLNYEQYFGPGTRLTVT.

The chain employs TRBV23-1 and TRBJ2-1; perhaps TRBD1 as D (6 bases). TRBV23-1 is reported as an ORF; its role is uncertain. Trimming cost V 4 bases and J 3 bases, with 16 bases left between them. The CDR3 contains 16 residues. The CDR3 is CASSRTHGQFYNEQFF. The DNA for the CDR3 is TGCGCCAGCAGTCGTACGCATGGACAGTTCTACAATGAGCAGTTCTTC.

V and J are TRBV30 and TRBJ1-1, with D hard to call. Germline V gene sequence: CDR1 GTSNPN, CDR2 SVGIG (reference sequence). CDR3 length equals 13 residues. Trimming took off 0 bases at V and 3 bases at J, with 8 bases between the two ends. CDR3 bases: TGTGCCTGGAGTGTCCAGGTCTACACTGAAGCTTTCTTT. Encoded protein: CAWSVQVYTEAFF.

The chain joins TRBV19 to TRBJ1-1; D is undetermined. Germline V gene sequence: CDR1 LNHDA, CDR2 SQIVND (reference sequence). The V gene lost 4 bases and the J gene lost 2 bases, with 14 bases spanning the gap. This CDR3 region has 15 residues. This chain's CDR3 is CASSTRFSLNTEAFF. DNA of the CDR3: TGTGCCAGTAGTACCCGCTTTAGCCTCAACACTGAAGCTTTCTTT.

This chain uses TRBV9 with TRBJ2-2; 9 nucleotides align to TRBD1. The CDR3 covers 15 residues. Unmatched junction bases numbered 8, after V lost 7 bases and J lost 4 bases. Germline V gives CDR1 SGDLS, CDR2 YYNGEE. CDR3 protein: CASGHRGRSTGELFF. CDR3 nucleotides: TGTGCCAGCGGTCACAGGGGGCGAAGCACCGGGGAGCTGTTTTTT.

This chain connects TRBV12-5 to TRBJ2-3; TRBD1 is a possible D gene (6 bases). V was trimmed by 4 bases and J by 6 bases, leaving 17 bases between them. The CDR3 is made up of 15 amino acids. Germline CDR1 reads LGHNT; CDR2 reads FRNRAP. This CDR3 reads CASGWPGQQGDTQYF. In nucleotides, the CDR3 is TGTGCTAGTGGTTGGCCCGGACAGCAGGGTGATACGCAGTATTTT.

The J gene is TRBJ1-1, the V gene TRBV29-1, with D perhaps TRBD1 (6 bases). Germline V gives CDR1 SQVTM, CDR2 ANQGSEA. The CDR3 spans 16 residues. V lost 5 bases and J lost 4, with 23 bases in between. The CDR3 coding sequence is TGCAGCGTTCGTCGACTGAGGGGAACAGGGTCCACTGAAGCTTTCTTT. It is translated as CSVRRLRGTGSTEAFF.

The chain joins TRBV30 to TRBJ2-3, with D perhaps being TRBD1 or TRBD2 (5 bases each). CDR1 is GTSNPN and CDR2 is SVGIG in the germline V gene (reference sequence). CDR3 size: 12 residues. The V end lost 0 bases, the J end lost 4 bases, and 5 bases lay between the germline ends. In DNA, the CDR3 is TGTGCCTGGAGTGTGGGGGCAGATACGCAGTATTTT. Its protein is CAWSVGADTQYF.

The rearrangement uses TRBV18 and TRBJ2-1, with D possibly being TRBD1 (5 bases). From germline, CDR1 is KGHSH and CDR2 LQKENI. The length of the CDR3 is 14 residues. V was shortened by 3 bases and J by 2 bases, with 8 bases between the two germline ends. The CDR3 region is CASSPDKTYNEQFF. CDR3 nucleotides: TGTGCCAGCTCACCGGACAAGACCTACAATGAGCAGTTCTTC.

The chain is built from TRBV7-9 and TRBJ2-7; 8 bases line up with TRBD1. With V trimmed by 4 bases and J by 0 bases, 5 bases remained unmatched. The CDR3 covers 15 residues. Looked up from germline, CDR1 is SEHNR and CDR2 is FQNEAQ (reference sequence). The CDR3 nucleotides read TGTGCCAGCAGCTCCCCGACAGGGGTCTCCTACGAGCAGTACTTC. Protein product: CASSSPTGVSYEQYF. Based on the CDR3 plus reference TRBV7-9 and TRBJ2-7, the full variable domain is DTGVSQNPRHKITKRGQNVTFRCDPISEHNRLYWYRQTLGQGPEFLTYFQNEAQLEKSRLLSDRFSAERPKGSFSTLEIQRTEQGDSAMYLCASSSPTGVSYEQYFGPGTRLTVT.

This chain joins TRBV7-9 and TRBJ2-2, with D perhaps matching TRBD1 or TRBD2 (6 bases each). This CDR3 has 12 amino acids. CDR1 and CDR2 from the germline V gene are SEHNR and FQNEAQ (reference sequence). The CDR3 loop reads CVSGRGAGELFF. CDR3 in DNA: TGTGTCTCCGGAAGGGGGGCCGGGGAGCTGTTTTTT.

The chain combines TRBV7-9 with TRBJ2-7; 8 positions match TRBD2. The CDR3 is made up of 16 amino acids. J gave up 3 bases and V 0 bases, and 7 bases lay outside the gene matches. The germline V gene has CDR1 SEHNR and CDR2 FQNEAQ (reference sequence). CDR3 coding DNA: TGTGCCAGCAGCTTAGCAGCGGGAGTTGAGGGCTACGAGCAGTACTTC. Translated: CASSLAAGVEGYEQYF.

This sequence joins TRBV18 and TRBJ2-7; 7 bases are shared with TRBD1. The junction had 5 bases not matched to a gene; V was cut back by 3 bases and J by 3 bases. The CDR3 contains 14 residues. From germline, CDR1 is KGHSH and CDR2 LQKENI. The CDR3 loop is CASSPSGTDYEQYF. DNA for the CDR3: TGTGCCAGCTCACCGTCTGGGACAGACTACGAGCAGTACTTC.

The chain has TRBV7-2 and TRBJ2-1, with D possibly being TRBD2 (5 bases). With 1 base removed from V and 6 bases from J, the gap between germline ends came to 16 bases. This CDR3 region has 16 residues. Germline V gives CDR1 SGHTA, CDR2 FQGNSA. The DNA of the CDR3 is TGTGCCAGCAGCTTAGGAGGCGGGTCTGTGTTCAATGAGCAGTTCTTC. Amino acids: CASSLGGGSVFNEQFF.

The genes are TRBV7-9 and TRBJ2-7, with D perhaps matching TRBD2 (6 bases). The V end lost 4 bases, the J end lost 3 bases, and 19 bases lay between the germline ends. Germline values: CDR1 SEHNR, CDR2 FQNEAQ (reference sequence). The CDR3 is 16 residues long. The CDR3 DNA sequence: TGTGCCAGCAGCTCTAATCGGGACTCCCTACTCTACGAGCAGTACTTC. As protein: CASSSNRDSLLYEQYF.